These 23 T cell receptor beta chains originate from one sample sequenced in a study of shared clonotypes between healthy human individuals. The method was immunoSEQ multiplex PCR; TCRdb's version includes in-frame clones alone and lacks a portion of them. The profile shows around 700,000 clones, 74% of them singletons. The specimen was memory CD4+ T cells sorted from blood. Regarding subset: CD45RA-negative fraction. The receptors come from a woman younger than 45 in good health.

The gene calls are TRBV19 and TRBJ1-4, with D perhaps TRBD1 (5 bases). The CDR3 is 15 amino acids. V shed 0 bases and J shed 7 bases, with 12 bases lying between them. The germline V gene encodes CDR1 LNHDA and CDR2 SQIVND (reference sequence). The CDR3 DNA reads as TGTGCCAGTAGTATAGACCGGGTGAGGGGTGAAAAACTGTTTTTT. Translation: CASSIDRVRGEKLFF.

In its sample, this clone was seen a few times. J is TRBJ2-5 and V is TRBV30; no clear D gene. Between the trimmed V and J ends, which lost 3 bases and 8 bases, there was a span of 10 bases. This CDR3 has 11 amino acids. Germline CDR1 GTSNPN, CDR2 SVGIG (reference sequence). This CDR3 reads CAWRPGETQYF. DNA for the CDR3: TGTGCCTGGAGACCTGGGGAAACCCAGTACTTC.

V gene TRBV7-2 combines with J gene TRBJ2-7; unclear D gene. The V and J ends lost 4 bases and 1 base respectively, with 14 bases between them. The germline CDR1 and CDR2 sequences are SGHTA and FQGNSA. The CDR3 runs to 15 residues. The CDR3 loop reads CASSSPRLKSYEQYF. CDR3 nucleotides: TGTGCCAGCAGCTCCCCGAGACTGAAATCCTACGAGCAGTACTTC.

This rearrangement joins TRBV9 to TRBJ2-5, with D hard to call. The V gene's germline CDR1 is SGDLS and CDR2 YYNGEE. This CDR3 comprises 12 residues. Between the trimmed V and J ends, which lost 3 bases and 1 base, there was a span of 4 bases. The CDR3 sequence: CASSDTQETQYF. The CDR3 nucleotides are TGTGCCAGCAGCGACACCCAAGAGACCCAGTACTTC.

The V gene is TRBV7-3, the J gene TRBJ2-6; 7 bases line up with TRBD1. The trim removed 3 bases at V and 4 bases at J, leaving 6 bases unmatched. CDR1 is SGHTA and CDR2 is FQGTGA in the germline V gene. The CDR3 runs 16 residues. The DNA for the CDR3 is TGTGCCAGCAGCTTTGACAGGGATCCCGGGGCCAACGTCCTGACTTTC. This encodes CASSFDRDPGANVLTF.

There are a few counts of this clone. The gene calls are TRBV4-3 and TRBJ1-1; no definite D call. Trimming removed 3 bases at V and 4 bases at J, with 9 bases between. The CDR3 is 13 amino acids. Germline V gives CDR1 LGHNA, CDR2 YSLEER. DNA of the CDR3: TGCGCCAGCAGCCAGGCAGAATTCACTGAAGCTTTCTTT. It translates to CASSQAEFTEAFF.

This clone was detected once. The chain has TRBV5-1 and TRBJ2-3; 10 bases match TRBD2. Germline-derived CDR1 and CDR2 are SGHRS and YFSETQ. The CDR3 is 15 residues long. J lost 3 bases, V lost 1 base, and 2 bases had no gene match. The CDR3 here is CASSLQREGTDTQYF. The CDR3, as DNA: TGCGCCAGCAGCTTGCAGCGGGAGGGTACAGATACGCAGTATTTT.

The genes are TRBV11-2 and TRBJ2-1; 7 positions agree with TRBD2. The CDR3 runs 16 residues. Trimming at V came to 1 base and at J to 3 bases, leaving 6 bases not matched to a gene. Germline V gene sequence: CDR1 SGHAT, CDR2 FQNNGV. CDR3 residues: CASSLGRGRGYNEQFF. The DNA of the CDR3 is TGTGCCAGCAGCTTAGGTCGGGGGAGGGGCTACAATGAGCAGTTCTTC. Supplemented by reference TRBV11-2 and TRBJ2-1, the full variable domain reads EAGVAQSPRYKIIEKRQSVAFWCNPISGHATLYWYQQILGQGPKLLIQFQNNGVVDDSQLPKDRFSAERLKGVDSTLKIQPAKLEDSAVYLCASSLGRGRGYNEQFFGPGTRLTVL.

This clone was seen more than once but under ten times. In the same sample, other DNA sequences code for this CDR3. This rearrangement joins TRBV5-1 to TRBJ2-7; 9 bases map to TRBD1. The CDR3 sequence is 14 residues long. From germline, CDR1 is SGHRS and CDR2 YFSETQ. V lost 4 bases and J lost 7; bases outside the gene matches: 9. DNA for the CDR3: TGCGCCAGCAGCCCTGGGACAGGGACTTTGGAGCAGTACTTC. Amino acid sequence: CASSPGTGTLEQYF.

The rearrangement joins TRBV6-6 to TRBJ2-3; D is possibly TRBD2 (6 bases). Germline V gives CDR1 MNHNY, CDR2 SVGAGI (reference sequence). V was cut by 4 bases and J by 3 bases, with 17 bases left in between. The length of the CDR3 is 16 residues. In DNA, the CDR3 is TGTGCCAGCAGTTCGCACACCGGGACTGAAACAGATACGCAGTATTTT. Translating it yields CASSSHTGTETDTQYF.

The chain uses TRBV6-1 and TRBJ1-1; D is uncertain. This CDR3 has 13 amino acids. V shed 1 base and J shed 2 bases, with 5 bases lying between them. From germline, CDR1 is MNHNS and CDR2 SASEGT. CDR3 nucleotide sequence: TGTGCCAGCAGTGAAGTCGGAAACACTGAAGCTTTCTTT. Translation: CASSEVGNTEAFF.

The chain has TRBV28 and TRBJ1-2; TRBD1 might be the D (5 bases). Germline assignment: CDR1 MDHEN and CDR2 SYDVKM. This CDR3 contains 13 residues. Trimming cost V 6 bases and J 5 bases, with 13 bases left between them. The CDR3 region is CASSPPGGYGYTF. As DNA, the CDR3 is TGTGCCAGCAGCCCGCCGGGGGGTTATGGCTACACCTTC.

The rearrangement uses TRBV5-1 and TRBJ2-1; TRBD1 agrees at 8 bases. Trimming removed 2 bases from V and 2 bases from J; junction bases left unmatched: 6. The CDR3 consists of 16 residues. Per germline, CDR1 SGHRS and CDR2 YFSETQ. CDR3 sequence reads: CASSLEQGGTYNEQFF. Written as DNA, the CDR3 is TGCGCCAGCAGCTTAGAACAGGGGGGCACCTACAATGAGCAGTTCTTC. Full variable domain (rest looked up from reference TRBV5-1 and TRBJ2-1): KAGVTQTPRYLIKTRGQQVTLSCSPISGHRSVSWYQQTPGQGLQFLFEYFSETQRNKGNFPGRFSGRQFSNSRSEMNVSTLELGDSALYLCASSLEQGGTYNEQFFGPGTRLTVL.

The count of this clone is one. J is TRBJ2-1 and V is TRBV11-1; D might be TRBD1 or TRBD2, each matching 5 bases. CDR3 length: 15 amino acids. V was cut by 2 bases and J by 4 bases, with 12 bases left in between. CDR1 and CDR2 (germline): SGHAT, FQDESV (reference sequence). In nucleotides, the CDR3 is TGTGCCAGCAGCTTACCGGGGCCGAAATACAATGAGCAGTTCTTC. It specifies CASSLPGPKYNEQFF.

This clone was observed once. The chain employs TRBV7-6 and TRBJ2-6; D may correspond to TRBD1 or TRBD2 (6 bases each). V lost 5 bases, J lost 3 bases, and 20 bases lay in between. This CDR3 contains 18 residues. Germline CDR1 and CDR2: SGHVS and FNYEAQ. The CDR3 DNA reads TGTGCCAGCAGCCCCACGCCGTTGGGGGGCAGTGGGGCCAACGTCCTGACTTTC. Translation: CASSPTPLGGSGANVLTF.

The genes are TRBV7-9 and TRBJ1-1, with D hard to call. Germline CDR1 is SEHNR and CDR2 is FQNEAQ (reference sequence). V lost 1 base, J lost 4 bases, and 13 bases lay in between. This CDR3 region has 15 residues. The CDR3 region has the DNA TGTGCCAGCAGCTTAGGGAGCGGAATGGTCACTGAAGCTTTCTTT. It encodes CASSLGSGMVTEAFF.

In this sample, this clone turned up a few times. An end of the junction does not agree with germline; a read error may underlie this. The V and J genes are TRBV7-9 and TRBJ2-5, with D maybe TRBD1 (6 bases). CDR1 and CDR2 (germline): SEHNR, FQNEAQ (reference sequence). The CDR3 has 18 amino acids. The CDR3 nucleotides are TGTGCCAGCAGCCGTACTCCCACAGGGTTGGGGCACCAGGAGACCCAGTACTTC. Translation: CASSRTPTGLGHQETQYF. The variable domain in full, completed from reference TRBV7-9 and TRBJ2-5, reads DTGVSQNPRHKITKRGQNVTFRCDPISEHNRLYWYRQTLGQGPEFLTYFQNEAQLEKSRLLSDRFSAERPKGSFSTLEIQRTEQGDSAMYLCASSRTPTGLGHQETQYFGPGTRLLVL.

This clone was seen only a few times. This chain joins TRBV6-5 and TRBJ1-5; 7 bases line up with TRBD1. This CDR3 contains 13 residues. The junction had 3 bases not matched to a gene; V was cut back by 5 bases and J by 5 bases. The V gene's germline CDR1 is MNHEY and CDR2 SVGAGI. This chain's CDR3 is CASSRDRDQPQHF. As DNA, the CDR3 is TGTGCCAGCAGTCGGGACAGAGATCAGCCCCAGCATTTT.

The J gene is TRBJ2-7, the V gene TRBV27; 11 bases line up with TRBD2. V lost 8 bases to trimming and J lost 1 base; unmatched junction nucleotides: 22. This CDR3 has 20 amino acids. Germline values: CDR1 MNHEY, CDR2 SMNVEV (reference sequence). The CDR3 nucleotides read TGTGCCAGCGCCCCCCAAGTGGCTAGCGGGAGGAGTAATCCATCCTACGAGCAGTACTTC. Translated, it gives CASAPQVASGRSNPSYEQYF.

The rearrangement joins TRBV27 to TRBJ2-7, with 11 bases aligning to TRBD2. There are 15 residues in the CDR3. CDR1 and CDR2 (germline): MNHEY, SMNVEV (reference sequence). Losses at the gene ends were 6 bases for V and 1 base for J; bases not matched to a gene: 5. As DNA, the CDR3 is TGTGCCAGCAGGAGTAGCGGGAGGGGATCCTACGAGCAGTACTTC. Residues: CASRSSGRGSYEQYF.

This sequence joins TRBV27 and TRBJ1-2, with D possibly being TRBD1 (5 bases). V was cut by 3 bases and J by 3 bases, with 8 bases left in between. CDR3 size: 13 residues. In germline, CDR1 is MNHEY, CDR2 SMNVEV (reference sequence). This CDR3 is CASSFAGDYGYTF. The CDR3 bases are TGTGCCAGCAGTTTCGCGGGGGACTATGGCTACACCTTC.

In DNA form, the CDR3 reads TGTGCCAGCAGCTTAGCGCTTTCATCGTCTCGCGGGAGCCGCGACGAGCAGTACTTC. Encoded protein: CASSLALSSSRGSRDEQYF. The rearrangement links TRBV7-8 to TRBJ2-7; 7 nucleotides align to TRBD2. Germline V lookup: CDR1 SGHVS, CDR2 FQNEAQ. V shed 0 bases and J 5 bases; nucleotides not matched to a gene: 19. The CDR3 has 19 residues. The entire variable domain, with the rest obtained from reference TRBV7-8 and TRBJ2-7, is as follows: GAGVSQSPRYKVAKRGQDVALRCDPISGHVSLFWYQQALGQGPEFLTYFQNEAQLDKSGLPSDRFFAERPEGSVSTLKIQRTQQEDSAVYLCASSLALSSSRGSRDEQYFGPGTRLTVT.

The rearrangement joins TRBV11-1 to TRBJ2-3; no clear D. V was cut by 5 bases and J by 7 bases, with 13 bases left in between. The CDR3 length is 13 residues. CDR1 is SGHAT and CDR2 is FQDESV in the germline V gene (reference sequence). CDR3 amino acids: CASSPWSLYTQYF. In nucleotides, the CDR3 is TGTGCCAGCAGCCCTTGGAGCCTTTATACGCAGTATTTT.